This is a list of T cell receptor beta chains from one sample in a study of blood T cell repertoires in COVID-19. Sequenced by immunoSEQ multiplex PCR; TCRdb stores in-frame clones only, minus some. Here the sample spans about 59,000 clones, 70% to 75% being singletons. Sequenced input: peripheral blood. Every receptor here comes from a woman aged 70-85 years with acute or convalescent COVID-19. Each CDR3 is given with its conserved first and last residue. The order of the fields is clone size, V gene, D gene, J gene, CDR3 protein, CDR3 DNA. D genes are given only for firm matches. Clone size is not always given. Where it is, it says once, few, many or a class for expanded clones.

abundance: -; v_gene: TRBV6-5; d_gene: TRBD1; j_gene: TRBJ1-1; CDR3aa: CASSYYWTGGWTEAFF; CDR3nt: TGTGCCAGCAGTTACTACTGGACAGGGGGGTGGACTGAAGCTTTCTTT
abundance: -; v_gene: TRBV19; d_gene: TRBD1; j_gene: TRBJ1-3; CDR3aa: CASSRRGTPSRDSRNTIYF; CDR3nt: TGTGCCAGTAGTCGCCGGGGTACTCCGTCCCGGGACAGCAGAAACACCATATATTTT
abundance: -; v_gene: TRBV20-1; d_gene: -; j_gene: TRBJ2-1; CDR3aa: CSASEGLWRNEQFF; CDR3nt: TGCAGTGCTAGTGAGGGACTTTGGAGGAATGAGCAGTTCTTC
abundance: -; v_gene: TRBV7-2; d_gene: -; j_gene: TRBJ1-1; CDR3aa: CASSSFKLYTEAFF; CDR3nt: TGTGCCAGCAGCTCCTTTAAGCTTTACACTGAAGCTTTCTTT
abundance: -; v_gene: TRBV6-5; d_gene: -; j_gene: TRBJ1-2; CDR3aa: CASSYSRGNYGYTF; CDR3nt: TGTGCCAGCAGTTACTCGCGCGGGAACTATGGCTACACCTTC
abundance: -; v_gene: TRBV4-1; d_gene: -; j_gene: TRBJ1-1; CDR3aa: CASSRGGQTVNTEAFF; CDR3nt: TGCGCCAGCAGCCGGGGGGGGCAAACAGTAAACACTGAAGCTTTCTTT
abundance: -; v_gene: TRBV5-1; d_gene: -; j_gene: TRBJ2-2; CDR3aa: CASSLRVIGDTGELFF; CDR3nt: TGCGCCAGCAGCCTCAGGGTTATTGGAGACACCGGGGAGCTGTTTTTT
abundance: few; v_gene: TRBV19; d_gene: TRBD1; j_gene: TRBJ1-1; CDR3aa: CASRQGATEAFF; CDR3nt: TGTGCCAGCAGACAGGGGGCCACTGAAGCTTTCTTT
abundance: once; v_gene: TRBV5-1; d_gene: -; j_gene: TRBJ2-1; CDR3aa: CASSTAHEQFF; CDR3nt: TGCGCCAGCAGCACTGCCCATGAGCAGTTCTTC
abundance: -; v_gene: TRBV27; d_gene: TRBD1; j_gene: TRBJ2-3; CDR3aa: CASSQRDSQSTDTQYF; CDR3nt: TGTGCCAGCAGTCAAAGGGACAGCCAAAGCACAGATACGCAGTATTTT
abundance: -; v_gene: TRBV7-6; d_gene: -; j_gene: TRBJ2-3; CDR3aa: CASGSSVRITDTQYF; CDR3nt: TGTGCCAGCGGGAGCAGCGTTCGGATCACAGATACGCAGTATTTT
abundance: -; v_gene: TRBV5-1; d_gene: -; j_gene: TRBJ1-4; CDR3aa: CASSLGVLWGGTATNEKLFF; CDR3nt: TGCGCCAGCAGCTTGGGGGTCCTCTGGGGCGGGACTGCAACTAATGAAAAACTGTTTTTT
abundance: few; v_gene: TRBV10-3; d_gene: TRBD1; j_gene: TRBJ1-2; CDR3aa: CAISLGQGRNYGYTF; CDR3nt: TGTGCCATCAGCCTAGGACAGGGTAGGAACTATGGCTACACCTTC
abundance: -; v_gene: TRBV24-1; d_gene: TRBD1; j_gene: TRBJ2-3; CDR3aa: CATSSTGGINTQYF; CDR3nt: TGTGCCACCAGTTCGACAGGGGGGATTAATACGCAGTATTTT
abundance: few; v_gene: TRBV18; d_gene: TRBD1; j_gene: TRBJ1-4; CDR3aa: CASSLSGTEGEKLFF; CDR3nt: TGTGCCAGCTCACTTTCTGGGACAGAGGGTGAAAAACTGTTTTTT
abundance: once; v_gene: TRBV5-1; d_gene: -; j_gene: TRBJ1-5; CDR3aa: CASSLGHLNQPQHF; CDR3nt: TGCGCCAGCAGCTTAGGACATCTTAATCAGCCCCAGCATTTT
abundance: -; v_gene: TRBV5-6; d_gene: TRBD1; j_gene: TRBJ2-5; CDR3aa: CASSFGTDQETQYF; CDR3nt: TGTGCCAGCAGCTTCGGGACAGACCAAGAGACCCAGTACTTC
abundance: few; v_gene: TRBV20-1; d_gene: TRBD2; j_gene: TRBJ2-3; CDR3aa: CSASLGRGDFTDTQYF; CDR3nt: TGCAGTGCTAGTCTCGGGCGGGGGGACTTCACAGATACGCAGTATTTT
abundance: -; v_gene: TRBV12-2; d_gene: -; j_gene: TRBJ2-7; CDR3aa: CASRLGARTGPYEQYF; CDR3nt: TGTGCAAGTCGCTTAGGAGCGAGAACAGGGCCTTACGAGCAGTACTTC
abundance: -; v_gene: TRBV9; d_gene: -; j_gene: TRBJ1-2; CDR3aa: CASSVDGYGYTF; CDR3nt: TGTGCCAGCAGCGTAGACGGCTATGGCTACACCTTC
abundance: few; v_gene: TRBV19; d_gene: TRBD2; j_gene: TRBJ2-3; CDR3aa: CASSIRLAAPLDTQYF; CDR3nt: TGTGCCAGTAGTATCCGACTAGCGGCGCCGTTAGATACGCAGTATTTT
abundance: -; v_gene: TRBV28; d_gene: -; j_gene: TRBJ1-4; CDR3aa: CASSNPGRGTEKLFF; CDR3nt: TGTGCCAGCAGCAATCCTGGGAGGGGTACTGAAAAACTGTTTTTT
abundance: few; v_gene: TRBV29-1; d_gene: TRBD1; j_gene: TRBJ2-1; CDR3aa: CSVDGYRDSSYNEQFF; CDR3nt: TGCAGCGTTGATGGGTATCGGGACAGTTCCTACAATGAGCAGTTCTTC
abundance: -; v_gene: TRBV18; d_gene: TRBD1; j_gene: TRBJ1-2; CDR3aa: CASSLGGQAYGYTF; CDR3nt: TGTGCCAGCTCACTGGGGGGACAGGCCTATGGCTACACCTTC
abundance: -; v_gene: TRBV12-3/TRBV12-4; d_gene: TRBD1; j_gene: TRBJ1-2; CDR3aa: CASSFRDRRWYTF; CDR3nt: TGTGCCAGCAGTTTTAGGGACAGGAGATGGTACACCTTC
abundance: few; v_gene: TRBV30; d_gene: TRBD2; j_gene: TRBJ2-7; CDR3aa: CAWSALAGEDEQYF; CDR3nt: TGTGCCTGGAGTGCCCTAGCGGGGGAGGACGAGCAGTACTTC
abundance: once; v_gene: TRBV7-9; d_gene: -; j_gene: TRBJ1-2; CDR3aa: CASSVEIRQDDGYTF; CDR3nt: TGTGCCAGCAGCGTCGAGATTCGACAGGACGATGGCTACACCTTC
abundance: -; v_gene: TRBV19; d_gene: TRBD2; j_gene: TRBJ2-1; CDR3aa: CASRARLAGGAGEQFF; CDR3nt: TGTGCCAGTAGGGCCAGACTAGCGGGGGGCGCGGGTGAGCAGTTCTTC
abundance: -; v_gene: TRBV7-8; d_gene: -; j_gene: TRBJ1-5; CDR3aa: CASSTRRRPQHF; CDR3nt: TGTGCCAGCAGTACGAGAAGAAGGCCCCAGCATTTT
abundance: many; v_gene: TRBV18; d_gene: -; j_gene: TRBJ1-3; CDR3aa: CASSPGLPNNSGNTIYF; CDR3nt: TGTGCCAGCTCACCAGGGCTCCCGAATAACTCTGGAAACACCATATATTTT
abundance: -; v_gene: TRBV10-1; d_gene: -; j_gene: TRBJ2-3; CDR3aa: CASSDLKRGATDTQYF; CDR3nt: TGCGCCAGCAGTGATTTAAAACGGGGGGCTACAGATACGCAGTATTTT
abundance: -; v_gene: TRBV13; d_gene: -; j_gene: TRBJ2-5; CDR3aa: CASSSRIDQETQYF; CDR3nt: TGTGCCAGCAGCTCCCGTATCGACCAAGAGACCCAGTACTTC
abundance: -; v_gene: TRBV19; d_gene: TRBD1; j_gene: TRBJ1-1; CDR3aa: CASSVSGTGLGKAFF; CDR3nt: TGTGCCAGTAGTGTTAGTGGGACAGGGCTTGGGAAAGCTTTCTTT
abundance: -; v_gene: TRBV4-1; d_gene: -; j_gene: TRBJ2-3; CDR3aa: CASSLLEKGTDTQYF; CDR3nt: TGCGCCAGCAGCCTCCTGGAGAAGGGGACAGATACGCAGTATTTT
abundance: -; v_gene: TRBV5-4; d_gene: -; j_gene: TRBJ1-3; CDR3aa: CASSLGETLRNTIYF; CDR3nt: TGTGCCAGCAGCTTAGGGGAAACTTTAAGAAACACCATATATTTT
abundance: -; v_gene: TRBV10-2; d_gene: -; j_gene: TRBJ1-5; CDR3aa: CASSLPDSFQPQHF; CDR3nt: TGCGCCAGCAGCCTACCCGACAGCTTTCAGCCCCAGCATTTT
abundance: -; v_gene: TRBV3-1/TRBV3-2; d_gene: TRBD1; j_gene: TRBJ2-1; CDR3aa: CASSQGGTVYNEQFF; CDR3nt: TGTGCCAGCAGCCAAGGGGGGACAGTATACAATGAGCAGTTCTTC
abundance: -; v_gene: TRBV5-6; d_gene: -; j_gene: TRBJ2-2; CDR3aa: CASSPRGTGELFF; CDR3nt: TGTGCCAGCAGCCCCCGAGGGACCGGGGAGCTGTTTTTT
abundance: once; v_gene: TRBV2; d_gene: TRBD1; j_gene: TRBJ1-4; CDR3aa: CASSLEGAVPEKLFF; CDR3nt: TGTGCCAGCAGTCTGGAGGGGGCTGTTCCTGAAAAACTGTTTTTT
abundance: -; v_gene: TRBV4-2; d_gene: TRBD1; j_gene: TRBJ1-2; CDR3aa: CASSYRQGANYGYTF; CDR3nt: TGTGCCAGCAGCTACCGACAGGGGGCTAACTATGGCTACACCTTC
abundance: -; v_gene: TRBV2; d_gene: TRBD1; j_gene: TRBJ1-5; CDR3aa: CASSQNAGGSGQPQHF; CDR3nt: TGTGCCAGCAGCCAAAACGCAGGGGGCTCGGGTCAGCCCCAGCATTTT
abundance: -; v_gene: TRBV2; d_gene: -; j_gene: TRBJ1-2; CDR3aa: CASSLASHGYTF; CDR3nt: TGTGCCAGCAGTCTGGCAAGTCACGGCTACACCTTC
abundance: -; v_gene: TRBV12-3/TRBV12-4; d_gene: -; j_gene: TRBJ1-1; CDR3aa: CASKKTVDTEAFF; CDR3nt: TGTGCCAGCAAAAAGACAGTAGACACTGAAGCTTTCTTT
abundance: -; v_gene: TRBV9; d_gene: TRBD2; j_gene: TRBJ2-7; CDR3aa: CASSVTSGGFPYEQYF; CDR3nt: TGTGCCAGCAGCGTAACTAGCGGGGGGTTCCCCTACGAGCAGTACTTC
abundance: -; v_gene: TRBV6-5; d_gene: TRBD1; j_gene: TRBJ1-2; CDR3aa: CASRLPGTGGGYTF; CDR3nt: TGTGCCAGCAGACTCCCCGGGACAGGGGGTGGCTACACCTTC
abundance: -; v_gene: TRBV10-3; d_gene: TRBD1; j_gene: TRBJ1-2; CDR3aa: CAISESGTGDSFDYGYTF; CDR3nt: TGTGCCATCAGTGAGTCTGGGACAGGGGACAGCTTTGACTATGGCTACACCTTC
abundance: -; v_gene: TRBV5-6; d_gene: -; j_gene: TRBJ2-1; CDR3aa: CASSSQGSLYNEQFF; CDR3nt: TGTGCCAGCAGTTCCCAGGGTTCGCTATACAATGAGCAGTTCTTC
abundance: -; v_gene: TRBV5-1; d_gene: TRBD1; j_gene: TRBJ2-2; CDR3aa: CASSLGTGRPGELFF; CDR3nt: TGCGCCAGCAGCTTGGGGACAGGGCGGCCCGGGGAGCTGTTTTTT
abundance: -; v_gene: TRBV10-3; d_gene: TRBD1; j_gene: TRBJ2-7; CDR3aa: CAISAKLRGPEQYF; CDR3nt: TGTGCCATCAGTGCAAAACTCAGGGGGCCCGAGCAGTACTTC
abundance: -; v_gene: TRBV24-1; d_gene: -; j_gene: TRBJ2-5; CDR3aa: CATSGQTRQETQYF; CDR3nt: TGTGCCACCAGTGGTCAAACGCGCCAAGAGACCCAGTACTTC
abundance: -; v_gene: TRBV19; d_gene: TRBD1; j_gene: TRBJ1-2; CDR3aa: CASSMSRDRGNYGYTF; CDR3nt: TGTGCCAGTAGTATGAGCCGGGACAGGGGTAACTATGGCTACACCTTC
abundance: -; v_gene: TRBV5-1; d_gene: TRBD2; j_gene: TRBJ2-3; CDR3aa: CASSPTANSGGADTQYF; CDR3nt: TGCGCCAGCAGCCCAACGGCAAATAGCGGGGGGGCAGATACGCAGTATTTT
abundance: -; v_gene: TRBV3-1/TRBV3-2; d_gene: -; j_gene: TRBJ1-1; CDR3aa: CASSQDERSRAFF; CDR3nt: TGTGCCAGCAGCCAAGATGAGCGGAGTCGGGCTTTCTTT
abundance: -; v_gene: TRBV11-3; d_gene: TRBD1; j_gene: TRBJ2-7; CDR3aa: CASSRGQGAREQYF; CDR3nt: TGTGCCAGCAGCCGAGGTCAGGGGGCTCGGGAGCAGTACTTC